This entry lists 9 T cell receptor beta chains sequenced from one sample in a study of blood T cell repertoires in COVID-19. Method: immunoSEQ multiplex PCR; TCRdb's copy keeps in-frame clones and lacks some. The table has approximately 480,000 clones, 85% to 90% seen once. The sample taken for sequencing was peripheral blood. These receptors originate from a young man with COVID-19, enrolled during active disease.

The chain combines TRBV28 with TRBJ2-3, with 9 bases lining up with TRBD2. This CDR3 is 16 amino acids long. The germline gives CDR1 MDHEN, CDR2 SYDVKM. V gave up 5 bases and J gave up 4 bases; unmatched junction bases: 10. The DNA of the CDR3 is TGTGCCAGCAGTCTATCTAGCGGGATGGGCGCAGATACGCAGTATTTT. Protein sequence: CASSLSSGMGADTQYF.

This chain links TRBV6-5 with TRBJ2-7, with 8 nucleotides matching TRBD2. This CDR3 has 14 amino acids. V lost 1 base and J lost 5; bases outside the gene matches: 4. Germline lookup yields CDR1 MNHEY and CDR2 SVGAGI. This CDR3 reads CASSYYRGGNEQYF. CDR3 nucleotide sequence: TGTGCCAGCAGTTACTATCGGGGGGGAAACGAGCAGTACTTC.

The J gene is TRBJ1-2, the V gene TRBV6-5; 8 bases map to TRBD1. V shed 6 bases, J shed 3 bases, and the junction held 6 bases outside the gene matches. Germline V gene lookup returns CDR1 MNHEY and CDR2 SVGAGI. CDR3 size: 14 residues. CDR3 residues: CASSGQGQYYGYTF. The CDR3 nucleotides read TGTGCCAGCAGCGGACAGGGCCAGTACTATGGCTACACCTTC.

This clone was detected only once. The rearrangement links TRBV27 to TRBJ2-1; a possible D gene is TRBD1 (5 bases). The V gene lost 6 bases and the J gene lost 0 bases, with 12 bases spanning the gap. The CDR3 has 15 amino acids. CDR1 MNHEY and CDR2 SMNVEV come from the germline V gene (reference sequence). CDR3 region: CASRRPGASYNEQFF. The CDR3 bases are TGTGCCAGCAGGCGCCCTGGGGCCTCCTACAATGAGCAGTTCTTC.

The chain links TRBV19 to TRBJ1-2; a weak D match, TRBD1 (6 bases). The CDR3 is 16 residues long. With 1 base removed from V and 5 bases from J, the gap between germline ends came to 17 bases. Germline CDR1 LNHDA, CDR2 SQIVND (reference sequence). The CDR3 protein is CASSIVSDRPRYGYTF. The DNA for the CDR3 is TGTGCCAGTAGTATAGTAAGTGACAGGCCACGGTATGGCTACACCTTC. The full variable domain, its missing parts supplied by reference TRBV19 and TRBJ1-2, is DGGITQSPKYLFRKEGQNVTLSCEQNLNHDAMYWYRQDPGQGLRLIYYSQIVNDFQKGDIAEGYSVSREKKESFPLTVTSAQKNPTAFYLCASSIVSDRPRYGYTFGSGTRLTVV.

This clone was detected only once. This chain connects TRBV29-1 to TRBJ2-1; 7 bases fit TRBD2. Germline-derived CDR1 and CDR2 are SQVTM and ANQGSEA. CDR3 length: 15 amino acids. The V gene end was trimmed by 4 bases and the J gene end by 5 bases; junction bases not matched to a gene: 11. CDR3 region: CSVAPGGAGDNEQFF. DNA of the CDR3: TGCAGCGTTGCCCCGGGGGGAGCAGGAGACAATGAGCAGTTCTTC.

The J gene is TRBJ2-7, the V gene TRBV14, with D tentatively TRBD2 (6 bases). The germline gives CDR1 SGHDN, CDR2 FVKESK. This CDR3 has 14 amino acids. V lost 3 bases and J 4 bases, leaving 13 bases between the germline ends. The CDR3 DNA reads TGTGCCAGCAGCCACCTCGGGAGATCATACGAGCAGTACTTC. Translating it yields CASSHLGRSYEQYF.

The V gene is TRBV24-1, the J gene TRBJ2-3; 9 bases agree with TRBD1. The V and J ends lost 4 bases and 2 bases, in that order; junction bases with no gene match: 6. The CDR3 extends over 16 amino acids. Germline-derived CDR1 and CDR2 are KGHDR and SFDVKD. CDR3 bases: TGTGCCACCAGTGACCCCACAGGGGGCTACACAGATACGCAGTATTTT. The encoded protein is CATSDPTGGYTDTQYF.

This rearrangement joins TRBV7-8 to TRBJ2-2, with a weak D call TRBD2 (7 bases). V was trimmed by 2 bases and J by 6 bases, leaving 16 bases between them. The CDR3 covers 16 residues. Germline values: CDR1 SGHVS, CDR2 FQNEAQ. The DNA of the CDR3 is TGTGCCAGCAGCTTACAATCGGGGGGCAGGGCCGGGGAGCTGTTTTTT. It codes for CASSLQSGGRAGELFF.